Listed below are T cell receptor beta chains from one sample, sequenced in a study of patients and donors after allogeneic stem cell transplantation. From the RT-PCR reads, TCRdb called clonotypes with MiXCR, one entry per CDR3 protein. This table has some 90,000 distinct CDR3 sequences, around 48% appearing once. Material for sequencing was blood, either unsorted or a sorted T cell fraction (not recorded which). These receptors all come from a human donor who was either an allogeneic HSCT recipient or a stem cell or donor lymphocyte infusion donor (not recorded which). It is not recorded whose cells these are; they may come from a transplant donor. Each CDR3 is given with its conserved first and last residue. A D gene is named only where the DNA matches it firmly. The listing skips clone size in some rows; elsewhere it reads once, few, many or a size class.

clone_size j_call v_call d_call cdr3_nt cdr3_aa
NA TRBJ2-6 TRBV6-6 NA TGTGCCAGCAGCTACTCTCCAGGGGCTGGGGCCAACGTCCTGACTTTC CASSYSPGAGANVLTF
NA TRBJ2-1 TRBV7-9 TRBD2 TGTGCCAGCAGCCTTCTGGGACTAGCGTCCTATGAGCAGTTCTTC CASSLLGLASYEQFF
few TRBJ2-7 TRBV7-6 TRBD1 TGTGCCAGCAGCCCAAAAGGCGGGACAGGGGGCTACGAGCAGTACTTC CASSPKGGTGGYEQYF
few TRBJ1-4 TRBV6-2/TRBV6-3 TRBD1 TGTGCCAGCAGTTTACAGGGGATGGATCCAACTAATGAAAAACTGTTTTTT CASSLQGMDPTNEKLFF
once TRBJ1-2 TRBV6-5 TRBD1 TGTGCCAGCAGTTCTCAGGGGGCTTTGGGGAAAGGCTACACCTTC CASSSQGALGKGYTF
NA TRBJ2-7 TRBV6-2/TRBV6-3 TRBD1 TGTGCCAGCAGTTACGGGACAGGGTTAGAGCAGTACTTC CASSYGTGLEQYF
few TRBJ2-2 TRBV4-3 NA TGCGCCAGCAGCCAAGATCTCGGCAGGGGAGCCACGACGACCGGGGAGCTGTTTTTT CASSQDLGRGATTTGELFF
NA TRBJ2-7 TRBV7-9 NA TGTGCCAGCAGTTTAAAGATTAAACTTCAGAGCTCCTACGAGCAGTACTTC CASSLKIKLQSSYEQYF
few TRBJ1-1 TRBV28 NA TGTGCCAGCAGTTTACAGGGCATTGGAGCTTTCTTT CASSLQGIGAFF
NA TRBJ2-4 TRBV5-6 NA TGTGCCAGCAGCCCAACCGGGCCTAGGAAAAACATTCAGTACTTC CASSPTGPRKNIQYF
few TRBJ1-1 TRBV12-3/TRBV12-4 TRBD1 TGTGCCAGCAGTTTCGCCCCGGACAGGGACACTGAAGCTTTCTTT CASSFAPDRDTEAFF
NA TRBJ2-1 TRBV25-1 TRBD2 TGTGCCAGCAGTGGCAGCGGGAGCTACAATGAGCAGTTCTTC CASSGSGSYNEQFF
few TRBJ1-2 TRBV7-2 NA TGTGCCAGCAGCTTAACAAACTATGGCTACACCTTC CASSLTNYGYTF
NA TRBJ2-2 TRBV5-6 NA TGTGCCAGCAGCGTGACTTATACCGGGGAGCTGTTTTTT CASSVTYTGELFF
NA TRBJ2-7 TRBV20-1 TRBD1 TGCAGTGCCGGGACAGGGGGCTACGAGCAGTACTTC CSAGTGGYEQYF
NA TRBJ2-1 TRBV21-1 NA TGTGCCAGCAGCCGGACTGGCCCTACCCGCTACAATGAGCAGTTCTTC CASSRTGPTRYNEQFF
NA TRBJ1-2 TRBV29-1 TRBD1 TGCAGCGTGCCTCCGGGACAGGGGAACGGCTACACCTTC CSVPPGQGNGYTF
NA TRBJ2-3 TRBV28 NA TGTGCCAGCAGTTCGCACACAGATACGCAGTATTTT CASSSHTDTQYF
NA TRBJ1-1 TRBV7-9 NA TGTGCCAGCAGCTTAGCTGGGGGGCCCACTGAAGCTTTCTTT CASSLAGGPTEAFF
few TRBJ1-3 TRBV4-3 NA TGCGCCAGCAGCCAAGATTTGTTTAGGACAGTCTCTGGAAACACCATATATTTT CASSQDLFRTVSGNTIYF
once TRBJ2-7 TRBV7-9 NA TGTGCCAGCAGCTTAGACAATTTCAAATCAGAGCAGTACTTC CASSLDNFKSEQYF
few TRBJ1-5 TRBV25-1 NA TGTGCCAGCAGTGAAGGGGGCGAGGCTCAGCCCCAGCATTTT CASSEGGEAQPQHF
NA TRBJ2-1 TRBV6-2/TRBV6-3 NA TGTGCCAGCAGTCAGGGGGGGACGGGACAGGTAACCTACAATGAGCAGTTCTTC CASSQGGTGQVTYNEQFF
once TRBJ1-4 TRBV20-1 NA TGCAGTGCCCTCCCGGGACCGGCCGTGGAAAAACTGTTTTTT CSALPGPAVEKLFF
NA TRBJ1-1 TRBV20-1 NA TGCAGTGCTAGCAAGGCCTTGAACACTGAAGCTTTCTTT CSASKALNTEAFF
few TRBJ1-5 TRBV28 NA TGTGCCAGCAGCCCGGGGGCGTTAAGCAATCAGCCCCAGCATTTT CASSPGALSNQPQHF
few TRBJ1-2 TRBV4-2 NA TGTGCCAGCAGCCAAGATCCCCCTACACATGGCTACACCTTC CASSQDPPTHGYTF
few TRBJ1-4 TRBV4-1 NA TGCGCCAGCAGCCCCTGGCGTCTACAGAACGAAAAACTGTTTTTT CASSPWRLQNEKLFF
NA TRBJ1-5 TRBV9 NA TGTGCCAGCGGCCAGTCGAGCAATCAGCCCCAGCATTTT CASGQSSNQPQHF
NA TRBJ2-7 TRBV21-1 NA TGTGCCAGCAGCAAACGGGTCGTGGAGTCGTCCTACGAGCAGTACTTC CASSKRVVESSYEQYF
NA TRBJ1-6 TRBV7-2 NA TGTGCCAGCAGCTTAGAATGGGGTCCGGATAATTCACCCCTCCACTTT CASSLEWGPDNSPLHF
NA TRBJ1-2 TRBV29-1 NA TGCAGCTATGTGGGTGGAGACCTCAACTATGGCTACACCTTC CSYVGGDLNYGYTF
NA TRBJ1-3 TRBV12-3/TRBV12-4 NA TGTGCCAGCTACCGGGGGGCCAGAAACACCATATATTTT CASYRGARNTIYF
NA TRBJ2-1 TRBV27 TRBD2 TGTGCCAGCGGGAGGGAGCGGGAGTGGAATGAGCAGTTCTTC CASGREREWNEQFF
NA TRBJ2-3 TRBV28 TRBD2 TGTGCCAGCAGTTTATCCGGACTAGGCGGAGATACGCAGTATTTT CASSLSGLGGDTQYF
NA TRBJ1-1 TRBV10-3 TRBD1 TGTGCCATCAGTGAGCCCGGACAGGGGAGGACTGAAGCTTTCTTT CAISEPGQGRTEAFF
NA TRBJ1-2 TRBV6-6 NA TGTGCCAGCAGTTATAGGGTACACTATGGCTACACCTTC CASSYRVHYGYTF
NA TRBJ1-5 TRBV20-1 NA TGCAGTGCTAGAGTAGGGCGAGGTCAGCCCCAGCATTTT CSARVGRGQPQHF
few TRBJ1-2 TRBV10-3 NA TGTGCCATCAGAGGCAACAGGGAAACCTACTATGGCTACACCTTC CAIRGNRETYYGYTF
few TRBJ1-3 TRBV9 NA TGTGCCAGCAGCGTTTTAGGCGACAAGCCCTCTGGAAACACCATATATTTT CASSVLGDKPSGNTIYF
few TRBJ1-6 TRBV20-1 TRBD1 TGCAGTGCTAGGGATGGGACAGCAAATTTCGGTTCACCCCTCCACTTT CSARDGTANFGSPLHF
NA TRBJ1-4 TRBV19 NA TGTGCCAGTAGTACCCTCCGCCCTAATGAAAAACTGTTTTTT CASSTLRPNEKLFF
NA TRBJ2-7 TRBV6-2/TRBV6-3 NA TGTGCCAGCGGCGGCCGGGGGCGGGAGTCTTACGAGCAGTACTTC CASGGRGRESYEQYF
few TRBJ1-2 TRBV14 NA TGTGCCAGCAGCCGGGACGATTTGAACTATGGCTACACCTTC CASSRDDLNYGYTF
few TRBJ1-2 TRBV28 NA TGTGCCAGCAGTTTATCGGGGGGAATCAGTGGCTACACCTTC CASSLSGGISGYTF
few TRBJ1-2 TRBV20-1 NA TGCAGTGCTGGCGGGGGCCTACGTTTAGCTAACTATGGCTACACCTTC CSAGGGLRLANYGYTF
once TRBJ2-1 TRBV7-9 NA TGTGCCAGCAGCGACGGAGGGCCGGCGCAGTTCTTC CASSDGGPAQFF
few TRBJ1-1 TRBV10-3 NA TGTGCCATCAGTGCGCAGGGCCTGAACACTGAAGCTTTCTTT CAISAQGLNTEAFF
NA TRBJ1-1 TRBV20-1 TRBD1 TGCAGTGCTAGAGAGAACAGGGGATTTCACACTGAAGCTTTCTTT CSARENRGFHTEAFF
NA TRBJ2-1 TRBV4-3 NA TGCGCCAGCAGCCAAGATCCAGGCGATGAGCAGTTCTTC CASSQDPGDEQFF
once TRBJ1-1 TRBV20-1 TRBD1 TGCAGTGCTCCAGGGGGACCTGAAGCTTTCTTT CSAPGGPEAFF
NA TRBJ1-5 TRBV12-3/TRBV12-4 TRBD1 TGTGCCAGCAGTTTAGCGACAGGGGGTCGACCCCAGCATTTT CASSLATGGRPQHF
NA TRBJ1-5 TRBV5-6 TRBD1 TGTGCCAGCAGCCCGAAGGACAGGGGCAATCAGCCCCAGCATTTT CASSPKDRGNQPQHF
NA TRBJ1-2 TRBV3-1 NA TGTGCCAGCAGCCATCGGGTTAACTATGGCTACACCTTC CASSHRVNYGYTF
few TRBJ1-2 TRBV12-3/TRBV12-4 NA TGTGCCAGCAGTTTATTTCCAGGGAGGAGGCATGGCTACACCTTC CASSLFPGRRHGYTF
NA TRBJ2-2 TRBV21-1 NA TGTGCCAACTACCGTGGGACCGGGGAGCTGTTTTTT CANYRGTGELFF
NA TRBJ1-6 TRBV7-9 TRBD1 TGTGCCAGCAGCTTAGGGCGGAAACAGGGGGCCGTGAGATCACCCCTCCACTTT CASSLGRKQGAVRSPLHF
NA TRBJ1-6 TRBV18 NA TGTGCCAGCTCACCCCTCGACAGGCATAATTCACCCCTCCACTTT CASSPLDRHNSPLHF